A selection of T cell receptor beta chains follows, all from one sample in a study of T cell responses to AZD1222 COVID-19 vaccine. Produced via immunoSEQ multiplex PCR; TCRdb's table is partial and in-frame only. Found here are around 99,000 clones, 80% to 90% of them singletons; the top ten hold 4.4%. The sample was peripheral blood, taken 28 days after the second AZD1222 dose. These receptors came from an adult who received the AZD1222 COVID-19 vaccine. The CDR3 runs from the conserved cysteine through the conserved F or W. The D gene is left open where the match is weak. Not every row has a clone size; where given, it reads once, few, many or a size class.

v_call: TRBV14; j_call: TRBJ1-2; clone_size: NA; d_call: TRBD1; cdr3_nt: TGTGCCAGCAGCCCCAATCAGGGACAGCTCTATGGCTACACCTTC; cdr3_aa: CASSPNQGQLYGYTF
v_call: TRBV7-8; j_call: TRBJ1-1; clone_size: few; d_call: NA; cdr3_nt: TGTGCCAGCAGCTTAACGGGGGTGAACACTGAAGCTTTCTTT; cdr3_aa: CASSLTGVNTEAFF
v_call: TRBV11-2; j_call: TRBJ2-3; clone_size: NA; d_call: NA; cdr3_nt: TGTGCCAGCAGCTTAGAAAGGGATACGCAGTATTTT; cdr3_aa: CASSLERDTQYF
v_call: TRBV5-4; j_call: TRBJ1-5; clone_size: NA; d_call: NA; cdr3_nt: TGTGCCAGCAGCTCGGATGTGGGGGCGGCTAGCAATCAGCCCCAGCATTTT; cdr3_aa: CASSSDVGAASNQPQHF
v_call: TRBV7-2; j_call: TRBJ1-1; clone_size: NA; d_call: NA; cdr3_nt: TGTGCCAGCAGCTTGGCTCAGTTGAACACTGAAGCTTTCTTT; cdr3_aa: CASSLAQLNTEAFF
v_call: TRBV6-1; j_call: TRBJ1-6; clone_size: NA; d_call: NA; cdr3_nt: TGTGCCAGCAGTGACGTCGCCGGTTCACCCCTCCACTTT; cdr3_aa: CASSDVAGSPLHF
v_call: TRBV7-8; j_call: TRBJ1-6; clone_size: NA; d_call: NA; cdr3_nt: TGTGCCAGCAGCAAAGGAGGAAAGTCACCCCTCCACTTT; cdr3_aa: CASSKGGKSPLHF
v_call: TRBV7-9; j_call: TRBJ1-6; clone_size: NA; d_call: TRBD1; cdr3_nt: TGTGCCAGCAGCTCACAGGGGGAGTCACCCCTCCACTTT; cdr3_aa: CASSSQGESPLHF
v_call: TRBV14; j_call: TRBJ1-1; clone_size: NA; d_call: NA; cdr3_nt: TGTGCCAGCAGCCAAGTGGGGGCGAAGAACGCTGAAGCTTTCTTT; cdr3_aa: CASSQVGAKNAEAFF
v_call: TRBV19; j_call: TRBJ1-4; clone_size: NA; d_call: TRBD1; cdr3_nt: TGTGCCAGTAGTGCCGGGACAGGGGGCCGGACTAATGAAAAACTGTTTTTT; cdr3_aa: CASSAGTGGRTNEKLFF
v_call: TRBV7-6; j_call: TRBJ2-2; clone_size: few; d_call: NA; cdr3_nt: TGTGCCAGCAGCCTAACTGGAGCGAACACCGGGGAGCTGTTTTTT; cdr3_aa: CASSLTGANTGELFF
v_call: TRBV6-5; j_call: TRBJ1-2; clone_size: once; d_call: TRBD1; cdr3_nt: TGTGCCAGCAGGACCGGGACAGCAAGATATGGCTACACCTTC; cdr3_aa: CASRTGTARYGYTF
v_call: TRBV6-1; j_call: TRBJ1-2; clone_size: NA; d_call: NA; cdr3_nt: TGTGCCAGCAGTGAAAGGGCAGGGTCTTACTATGGCTACACCTTC; cdr3_aa: CASSERAGSYYGYTF
v_call: TRBV27; j_call: TRBJ1-5; clone_size: NA; d_call: NA; cdr3_nt: TGTGCCAGCAGTTGGAGGGCGATTGAGCCCCAGCATTTT; cdr3_aa: CASSWRAIEPQHF
v_call: TRBV5-5; j_call: TRBJ2-6; clone_size: few; d_call: NA; cdr3_nt: TGTGCCAGCAGCTCAAACAACTACGGGGCCAACGTCCTGACTTTC; cdr3_aa: CASSSNNYGANVLTF
v_call: TRBV7-8; j_call: TRBJ1-5; clone_size: NA; d_call: NA; cdr3_nt: TGTGCCAGCAGCTTATATTCCATCACAGGGACCAATCAGCCCCAGCATTTT; cdr3_aa: CASSLYSITGTNQPQHF
v_call: TRBV7-3; j_call: TRBJ2-3; clone_size: NA; d_call: TRBD2; cdr3_nt: TGTGCCAGCAGCTTAAGGACTAGCGGGGAAGGTAAATGTAGCACAGATACGCAGTATTTT; cdr3_aa: CASSLRTSGEGKCSTDTQYF
v_call: TRBV27; j_call: TRBJ2-1; clone_size: NA; d_call: TRBD2; cdr3_nt: TGTGCCAGCAGCCTTCGAGGCGTACTCCCCGGGACTAGCGGGCGATACAATGAGCAGTTCTTC; cdr3_aa: CASSLRGVLPGTSGRYNEQFF
v_call: TRBV13; j_call: TRBJ1-5; clone_size: few; d_call: NA; cdr3_nt: TGTGCCAGCAGCTTAGCACAACCCGGAGGTCAGCCCCAGCATTTT; cdr3_aa: CASSLAQPGGQPQHF
v_call: TRBV5-1; j_call: TRBJ1-2; clone_size: NA; d_call: NA; cdr3_nt: TGCGCCAGCTGGACGGGCTATGGCTACACCTTC; cdr3_aa: CASWTGYGYTF
v_call: TRBV7-9; j_call: TRBJ2-1; clone_size: NA; d_call: NA; cdr3_nt: TGTGCCAGCACCTTGTCAGACTACAATGAGCAGTTCTTC; cdr3_aa: CASTLSDYNEQFF